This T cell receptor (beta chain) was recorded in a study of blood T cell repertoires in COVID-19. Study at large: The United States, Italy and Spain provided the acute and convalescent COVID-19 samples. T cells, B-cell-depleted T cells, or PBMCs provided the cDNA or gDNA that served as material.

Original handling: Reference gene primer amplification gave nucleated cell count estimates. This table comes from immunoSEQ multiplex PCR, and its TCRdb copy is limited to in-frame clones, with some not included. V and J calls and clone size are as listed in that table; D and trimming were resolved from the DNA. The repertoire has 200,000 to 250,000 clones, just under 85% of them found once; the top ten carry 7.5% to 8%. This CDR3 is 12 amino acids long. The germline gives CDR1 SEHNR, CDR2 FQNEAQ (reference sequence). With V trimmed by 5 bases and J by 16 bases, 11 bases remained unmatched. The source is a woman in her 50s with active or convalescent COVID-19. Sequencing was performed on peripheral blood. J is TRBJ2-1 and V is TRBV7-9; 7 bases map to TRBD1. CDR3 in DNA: TGTGCCAGCAGCCCCTCGGCCAGGGGGAGCTTCTTC. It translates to CASSPSARGSFF.